Shown below are 23 T cell receptor beta chains from a single sample sequenced in a study of identical twins. One entry per CDR3 protein, called by TCRdb with MiXCR from the 5' RACE reads. Of about 530,000 distinct CDR3 sequences listed, around 15% are singletons. In addition, the sample was reused for a study of yellow fever vaccine responses in identical twins.

What was sequenced was CD4+ T cells sorted from blood. These receptors were taken from a woman aged 18-29 years in good health.

The chain recombines TRBV10-2 with TRBJ2-3; the D gene is possibly TRBD2 (5 bases). This CDR3 is 15 amino acids long. The germline V gene encodes CDR1 WSHSY and CDR2 SAAADI. Deletions cut 10 bases from V and 2 bases from J, with 19 bases between. The CDR3 is CATRQLGRTTDTQYF. The CDR3 coding sequence is TGCGCCACAAGACAACTAGGGAGAACCACAGATACGCAGTATTTT.

This clonotype was observed at least ten times. The chain recombines TRBV6-5 with TRBJ2-1; D is ambiguous. CDR3 length: 14 amino acids. CDR1 and CDR2 from the germline V gene are MNHEY and SVGAGI. V was trimmed by 0 bases and J by 6 bases, leaving 9 bases between them. The CDR3 coding sequence is TGTGCCAGCAGTTACTCGATGAGGTCCAATGAGCAGTTCTTC. Its translation: CASSYSMRSNEQFF.

J is TRBJ1-1 and V is TRBV7-9; TRBD1 matches 7 bases. Looked up from germline, CDR1 is SEHNR and CDR2 is FQNEAQ (reference sequence). CDR3 length: 13 amino acids. Germline trimming cut 8 bases from V and 0 bases from J; bases unmatched to any gene: 3. The CDR3 DNA sequence: TGTGCCAGCGGGGGACAGATGAACACTGAAGCTTTCTTT. It encodes CASGGQMNTEAFF.

This clonotype was found a few times. The J gene is TRBJ2-5, the V gene TRBV20-1; TRBD2 agrees at 9 bases. The CDR3 is 16 residues long. With V trimmed by 0 bases and J by 1 base, 6 bases remained unmatched. CDR1 and CDR2 from the germline V gene are DFQATT and SNEGSKA (reference sequence). CDR3: CSARDVQRGAQETQYF. The CDR3 bases are TGCAGTGCTAGAGATGTCCAGCGGGGGGCCCAAGAGACCCAGTACTTC.

This clonotype was detected many times. The chain uses TRBV3-1 and TRBJ1-1, with 9 bases lining up with TRBD1. The V and J ends lost 4 bases and 0 bases, in that order; junction bases with no gene match: 0. CDR1 is LGHDT and CDR2 is YNNKEL in the germline V gene (reference sequence). The CDR3 consists of 14 residues. As DNA, the CDR3 is TGTGCCAGCAGCCGGGACAGGGTGAACACTGAAGCTTTCTTT. It translates to CASSRDRVNTEAFF.

This rearrangement joins TRBV2 to TRBJ2-3; 10 bases are a match to TRBD2. The CDR3 has 16 amino acids. Germline assignment: CDR1 SNHLY and CDR2 FYNNEI. V lost 6 bases, J lost 2 bases, and 8 bases stayed unmatched. The CDR3 spells CASSDRSGGITDTQYF. CDR3 nucleotide sequence: TGTGCCAGCAGCGACCGTAGCGGGGGGATCACAGATACGCAGTATTTT.

This chain joins TRBV5-1 and TRBJ1-1; D not certain. With 4 bases removed from V and 8 bases from J, the gap between germline ends came to 15 bases. Germline assignment: CDR1 SGHRS and CDR2 YFSETQ. CDR3 length: 13 amino acids. The CDR3 region is CASSLGGRGEAFF. The CDR3 nucleotides are TGCGCCAGCAGCCTGGGTGGGCGAGGGGAAGCTTTCTTT.

This clonotype appeared once. This chain uses TRBV7-3 with TRBJ2-5; 9 nucleotides align to TRBD1. Germline trimming cut 5 bases from V and 5 bases from J; bases unmatched to any gene: 12. The CDR3 has 16 amino acids. Germline V CDR1 and CDR2: SGHTA, FQGTGA. The CDR3 DNA follows: TGTGCCAGCAGCCCCCAGACGGACAGGGGTGGTGAGACCCAGTACTTC. This codes for CASSPQTDRGGETQYF.

The chain uses TRBV4-1 and TRBJ2-5, with 8 bases matching TRBD1. Germline trimming cut 4 bases from V and 1 base from J; bases unmatched to any gene: 8. Germline V gene lookup returns CDR1 MGHRA and CDR2 YSYEKL. This CDR3 region has 16 residues. CDR3 in DNA: TGCGCCAGCAGCCGAGCAGGGACAGGACCCCAAGAGACCCAGTACTTC. As protein: CASSRAGTGPQETQYF.

The sample holds a few counts of this clonotype. This chain's CDR3 is CASSRFQSGSNDEQFF. The CDR3 DNA reads TGTGCCAGCAGCCGATTCCAGAGCGGGAGTAACGATGAGCAGTTCTTC. This chain links TRBV7-2 with TRBJ2-1; 8 bases agree with TRBD2. CDR1 and CDR2 (germline): SGHTA, FQGNSA. Trimming took 5 bases from V and 8 from J; bases not matched to a gene: 14. The length of the CDR3 is 16 residues.

This clonotype was counted only a few times. The V and J genes are TRBV7-7 and TRBJ2-5; 13 nucleotides align to TRBD2. CDR1 SSHAT and CDR2 FNYEAQ come from the germline V gene (reference sequence). The ends lost 4 bases at V and 4 bases at J; junction bases unmatched: 6. The CDR3 is made up of 16 amino acids. The CDR3 is CASSSGLAGVLETQYF. CDR3 DNA sequence: TGTGCCAGCAGCTCCGGACTAGCGGGAGTATTAGAGACCCAGTACTTC.

This clonotype was recorded a few times. The V call is TRBV20-1, the J call TRBJ2-3; TRBD2 matches 13 bases. The junction had 4 bases not matched to a gene; V was cut back by 1 base and J by 6 bases. Per germline, CDR1 DFQATT and CDR2 SNEGSKA (reference sequence). CDR3 length equals 15 residues. DNA of the CDR3: TGCAGTGCTAGAGGACTAGCGGGGGGACCTGATACGCAGTATTTT. Translation gives CSARGLAGGPDTQYF.

Only a few counts were recorded for this clonotype. This chain uses TRBV20-1 with TRBJ2-5; TRBD1 or TRBD2 may be the D gene (5 bases each). Trimming took off 5 bases at V and 4 bases at J, with 17 bases between the two ends. The CDR3 runs 14 residues. From germline, CDR1 is DFQATT and CDR2 SNEGSKA (reference sequence). The CDR3 nucleotides are TGCAGTGCTGAGGCCGCCCGGGGCGGAGAGACCCAGTACTTC. This encodes CSAEAARGGETQYF.

This clonotype was observed at least ten times. This chain joins TRBV24-1 and TRBJ2-5; D not certain. The CDR3 spans 14 residues. With 1 base removed from V and 4 bases from J, the gap between germline ends came to 9 bases. The germline CDR1 and CDR2 sequences are KGHDR and SFDVKD. The CDR3 reads CATSDFKGLETQYF. CDR3 coding DNA: TGTGCCACCAGTGATTTTAAGGGTTTAGAGACCCAGTACTTC.

In this sample, this clonotype turned up a few times. This sequence joins TRBV20-1 and TRBJ2-5; 14 bases match TRBD2. The CDR3 extends over 14 amino acids. V lost 5 bases to trimming and J lost 5 bases; unmatched junction nucleotides: 4. Germline lookup yields CDR1 DFQATT and CDR2 SNEGSKA (reference sequence). The CDR3 nucleotides are TGCAGTGCTGGACTAGCGGGGGGCGGGGAGACCCAGTACTTC. Its translation: CSAGLAGGGETQYF.

V and J are TRBV7-2 and TRBJ2-7; 11 bases agree with TRBD2. The junction had 7 bases not matched to a gene; V was cut back by 5 bases and J by 1 base. The germline CDR1 and CDR2 sequences are SGHTA and FQGNSA. CDR3 length: 16 amino acids. The CDR3 DNA sequence: TGTGCCAGCAGCCGAGGGGGACTAGCGGAATCCTACGAGCAGTACTTC. Protein product: CASSRGGLAESYEQYF. Complete variable domain (other parts from reference TRBV7-2 and TRBJ2-7): GAGVSQSPSNKVTEKGKDVELRCDPISGHTALYWYRQSLGQGLEFLIYFQGNSAPDKSGLPSDRFSAERTGGSVSTLTIQRTQQEDSAVYLCASSRGGLAESYEQYFGPGTRLTVT.

The genes are TRBV2 and TRBJ1-1; maybe TRBD1 (5 bases). CDR3 length equals 15 residues. Trimming pared 5 bases from V and 8 bases from J, leaving 21 bases between. Germline CDR1 SNHLY, CDR2 FYNNEI. The CDR3 DNA is TGTGCCAGCAGTACCCCTGCCGGGACCCCCAAAGAAGCTTTCTTT. Residues: CASSTPAGTPKEAFF.

The table lists this clonotype with many counts. The chain employs TRBV4-2 and TRBJ2-3, with 7 bases matching TRBD2. CDR3 length: 16 amino acids. V shed 1 base, J shed 5 bases, and the junction held 9 bases outside the gene matches. Germline lookup yields CDR1 LGHNA and CDR2 YNFKEQ. The CDR3 DNA sequence: TGTGCCAGCAGCCAAGTCCTGGGGAGGGGTCAAGATACGCAGTATTTT. It specifies CASSQVLGRGQDTQYF.

This clonotype showed up just a few times. This chain joins TRBV6-2 or TRBV6-3 and TRBJ2-1; D possibly corresponds to TRBD1 (6 bases). Trimming shortened V by 2 bases and J by 0 bases, and 17 bases separated the two germline ends. Germline CDR1 MNHEY, CDR2 SVGEGT. The CDR3 is made up of 18 amino acids. The CDR3: CASSYQGQGISSYNEQFF. The CDR3 bases are TGTGCCAGCAGTTACCAGGGGCAGGGAATTTCCTCCTACAATGAGCAGTTCTTC.

This chain joins TRBV5-1 and TRBJ2-2; 8 bases agree with TRBD2. In germline, CDR1 is SGHRS, CDR2 YFSETQ. The CDR3 covers 16 residues. V trimming: 0 bases; J trimming: 0 bases; junction bases outside the gene matches: 1. In DNA, the CDR3 is TGCGCCAGCAGCTTGGGGACTAGCCCGAACACCGGGGAGCTGTTTTTT. Its translation: CASSLGTSPNTGELFF. Full variable domain (remainder filled in from reference TRBV5-1 and TRBJ2-2): KAGVTQTPRYLIKTRGQQVTLSCSPISGHRSVSWYQQTPGQGLQFLFEYFSETQRNKGNFPGRFSGRQFSNSRSEMNVSTLELGDSALYLCASSLGTSPNTGELFFGEGSRLTVL.

This clonotype was counted many times. The chain has TRBV5-1 and TRBJ2-1, with D tentatively TRBD1 (6 bases). The germline CDR1 and CDR2 sequences are SGHRS and YFSETQ. Trimming took 4 bases from V and 6 from J, leaving 20 bases between them. There are 16 residues in the CDR3. DNA for the CDR3: TGCGCCAGCAGCCCGGCCTGGGGGACAACTCGCAATGAGCAGTTCTTC. Translation: CASSPAWGTTRNEQFF.

This clonotype has ten or more counts. This chain joins TRBV3-1 and TRBJ2-1; perhaps D is TRBD1 or TRBD2 (5 bases each). CDR3 length equals 16 residues. Germline CDR1 and CDR2: LGHDT and YNNKEL (reference sequence). Trimming shortened V by 2 bases and J by 5 bases, and 16 bases separated the two germline ends. The CDR3 nucleotides read TGTGCCAGCAGCCAACCCGTCGGGGCCCTGAACAATGAGCAGTTCTTC. Its translation is CASSQPVGALNNEQFF.

The chain recombines TRBV10-3 with TRBJ2-7; the D gene could be TRBD1 or TRBD2 (5 bases each). Trimming removed 3 bases from V and 2 bases from J, with 14 bases in between. CDR1 and CDR2 from the germline V gene are ENHRY and SYGVKD. The CDR3 has 15 residues. The CDR3 reads CAISEGALVTYEQYF. The CDR3 region has the DNA TGTGCCATCAGTGAAGGGGCACTAGTAACCTACGAGCAGTACTTC.